This TCR beta chain was recovered during a study of spatial heterogeneity in lung cancer. Study-wide context: Detection of beta-chain sequences consistently exceeded that of alpha-chain sequences. Unique TCR and UMI combinations averaged more than ten appearances each in raw reads.

This clonotype was picked up many times. Trimming shortened V by 4 bases and J by 4 bases, and 13 bases separated the two germline ends. CDR1 and CDR2 from the germline V gene are MDHEN and SYDVKM. There are 14 residues in the CDR3. Time point of the sample: sample taken at primary tumor resection. Unsorted samples of tumor, nontumor lung or frozen PBMC had their whole RNA sequenced. Donation came from some 72 patients with untreated early-stage non-small cell lung cancer. Each molecule of TCR cDNA was tagged with one unique molecular identifier. TCRdb called the 5' RACE reads again in MiXCR, with one record for every CDR3 protein. The table has tens of thousands of distinct CDR3 sequences, around 5.2% seen once.

The sequenced sample was PBMCs, obtained at surgery. This receptor was obtained from a female donor with early-stage non-small cell lung cancer. The J gene is TRBJ1-2, the V gene TRBV28, with D maybe TRBD1 (6 bases). The CDR3 region is CASSYPDSFYGYTF. The CDR3 DNA sequence: TGTGCCAGCAGTTACCCGGACAGCTTCTATGGCTACACCTTC.